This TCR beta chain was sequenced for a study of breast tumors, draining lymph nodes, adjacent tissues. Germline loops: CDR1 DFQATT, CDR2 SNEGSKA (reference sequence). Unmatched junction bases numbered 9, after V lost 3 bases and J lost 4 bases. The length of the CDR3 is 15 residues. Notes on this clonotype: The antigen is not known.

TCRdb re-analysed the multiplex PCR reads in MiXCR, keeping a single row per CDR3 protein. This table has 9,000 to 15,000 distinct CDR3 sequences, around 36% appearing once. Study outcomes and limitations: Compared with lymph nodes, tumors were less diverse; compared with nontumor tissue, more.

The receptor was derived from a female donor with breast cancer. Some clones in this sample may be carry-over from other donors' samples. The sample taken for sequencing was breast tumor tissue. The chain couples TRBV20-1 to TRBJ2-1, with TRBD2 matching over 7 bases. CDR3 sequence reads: CSARVAGLEYNEQFF. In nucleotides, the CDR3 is TGCAGTGCTAGGGTTGCAGGACTAGAGTACAATGAGCAGTTCTTC.